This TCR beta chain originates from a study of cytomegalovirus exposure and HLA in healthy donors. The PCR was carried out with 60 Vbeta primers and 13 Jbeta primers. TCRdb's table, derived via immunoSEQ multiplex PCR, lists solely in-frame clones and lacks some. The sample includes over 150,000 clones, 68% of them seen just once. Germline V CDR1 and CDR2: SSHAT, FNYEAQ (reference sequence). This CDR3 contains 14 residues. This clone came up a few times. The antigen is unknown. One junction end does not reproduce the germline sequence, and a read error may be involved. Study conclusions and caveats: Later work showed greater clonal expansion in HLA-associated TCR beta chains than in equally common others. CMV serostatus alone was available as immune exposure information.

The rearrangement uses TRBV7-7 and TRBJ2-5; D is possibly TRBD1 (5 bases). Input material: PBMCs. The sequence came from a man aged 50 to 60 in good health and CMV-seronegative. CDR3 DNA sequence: TGTGCTAGCAGTTCCGTAGGGGCAATGGAGACCCAGTACTTC. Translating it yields CASSSVGAMETQYF.